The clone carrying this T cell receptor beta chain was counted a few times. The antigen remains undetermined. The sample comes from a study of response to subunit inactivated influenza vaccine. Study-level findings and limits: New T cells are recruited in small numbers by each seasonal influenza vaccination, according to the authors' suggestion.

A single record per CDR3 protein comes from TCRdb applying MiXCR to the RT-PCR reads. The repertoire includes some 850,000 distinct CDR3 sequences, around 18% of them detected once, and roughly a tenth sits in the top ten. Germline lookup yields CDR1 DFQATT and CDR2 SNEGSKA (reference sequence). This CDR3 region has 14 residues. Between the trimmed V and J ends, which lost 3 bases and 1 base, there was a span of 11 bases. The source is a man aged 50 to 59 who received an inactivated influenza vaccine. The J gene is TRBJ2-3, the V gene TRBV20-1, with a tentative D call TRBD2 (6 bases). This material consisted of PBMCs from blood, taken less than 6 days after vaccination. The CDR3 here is CSARGLYGTDTQYF. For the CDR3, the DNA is TGCAGTGCTAGGGGACTCTACGGCACAGATACGCAGTATTTT.